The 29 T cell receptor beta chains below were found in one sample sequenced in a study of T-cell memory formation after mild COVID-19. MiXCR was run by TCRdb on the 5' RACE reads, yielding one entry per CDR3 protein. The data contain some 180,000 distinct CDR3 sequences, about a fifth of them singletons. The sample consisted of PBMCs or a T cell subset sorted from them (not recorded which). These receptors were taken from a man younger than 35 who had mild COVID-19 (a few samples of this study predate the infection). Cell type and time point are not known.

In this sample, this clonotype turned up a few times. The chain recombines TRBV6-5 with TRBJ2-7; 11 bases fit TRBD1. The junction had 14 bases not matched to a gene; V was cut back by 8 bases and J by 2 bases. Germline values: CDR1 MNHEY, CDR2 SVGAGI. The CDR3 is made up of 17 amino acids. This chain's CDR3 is CASVQTRTGGLAYEQYF. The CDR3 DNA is TGTGCCAGCGTCCAGACTAGGACAGGGGGCTTGGCCTACGAGCAGTACTTC.

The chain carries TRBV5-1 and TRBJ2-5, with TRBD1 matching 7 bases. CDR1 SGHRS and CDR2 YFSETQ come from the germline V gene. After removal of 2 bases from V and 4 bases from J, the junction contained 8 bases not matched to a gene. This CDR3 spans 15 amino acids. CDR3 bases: TGCGCCAGCAGCTTACAGGGGCCAACCCCAGAGACCCAGTACTTC. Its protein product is CASSLQGPTPETQYF.

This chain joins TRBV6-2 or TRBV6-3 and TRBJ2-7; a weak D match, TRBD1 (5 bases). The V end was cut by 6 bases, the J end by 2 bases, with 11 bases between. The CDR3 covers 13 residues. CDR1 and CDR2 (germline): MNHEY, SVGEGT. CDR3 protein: CASRRTGAYEQYV. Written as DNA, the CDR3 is TGTGCCAGCAGGCGAACAGGAGCCTACGAGCAGTACGTC.

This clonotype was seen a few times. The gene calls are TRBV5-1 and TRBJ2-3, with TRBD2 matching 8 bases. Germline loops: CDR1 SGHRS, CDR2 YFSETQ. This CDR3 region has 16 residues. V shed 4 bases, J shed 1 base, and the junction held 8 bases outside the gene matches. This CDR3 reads CASSPGVGGGTDTQYF. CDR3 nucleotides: TGCGCCAGCAGCCCGGGGGTCGGGGGGGGCACAGATACGCAGTATTTT.

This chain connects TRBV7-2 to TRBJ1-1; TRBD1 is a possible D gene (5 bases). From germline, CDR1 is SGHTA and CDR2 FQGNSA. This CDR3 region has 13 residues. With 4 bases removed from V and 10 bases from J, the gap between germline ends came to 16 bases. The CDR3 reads CASSYQRQRGAFF. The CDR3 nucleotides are TGTGCCAGCAGCTATCAGAGACAGAGAGGAGCTTTCTTT.

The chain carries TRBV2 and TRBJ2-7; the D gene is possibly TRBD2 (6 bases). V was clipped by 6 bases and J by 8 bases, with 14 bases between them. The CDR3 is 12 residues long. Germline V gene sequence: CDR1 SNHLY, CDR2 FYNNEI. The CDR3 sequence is CASSGGPAKQYF. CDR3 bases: TGTGCCAGCAGCGGGGGACCGGCGAAGCAGTACTTC.

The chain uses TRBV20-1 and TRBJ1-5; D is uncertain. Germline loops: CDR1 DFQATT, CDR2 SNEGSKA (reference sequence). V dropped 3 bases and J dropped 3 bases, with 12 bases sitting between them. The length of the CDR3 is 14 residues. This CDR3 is CSASLQAFNQPQHF. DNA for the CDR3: TGCAGTGCTAGCCTCCAGGCTTTCAATCAGCCCCAGCATTTT.

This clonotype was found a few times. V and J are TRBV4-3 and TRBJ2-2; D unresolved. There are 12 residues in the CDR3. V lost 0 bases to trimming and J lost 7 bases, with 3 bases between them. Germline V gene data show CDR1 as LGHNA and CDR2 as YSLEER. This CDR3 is CASSQDFGELFF. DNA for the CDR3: TGCGCCAGCAGCCAAGATTTCGGGGAGCTGTTTTTT.

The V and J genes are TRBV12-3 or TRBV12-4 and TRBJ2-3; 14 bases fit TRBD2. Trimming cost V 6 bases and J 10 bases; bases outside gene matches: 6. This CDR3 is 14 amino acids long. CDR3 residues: CASRDGTSGGAQYF. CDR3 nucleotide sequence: TGTGCCAGCAGGGATGGGACTAGCGGGGGAGCGCAGTATTTT.

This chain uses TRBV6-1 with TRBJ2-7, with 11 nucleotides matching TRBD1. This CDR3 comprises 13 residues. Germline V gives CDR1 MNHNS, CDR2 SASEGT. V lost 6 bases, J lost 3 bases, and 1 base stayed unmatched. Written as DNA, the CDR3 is TGTGCCAGCAGGGGGACAGGGGGCTACGAGCAGTACGTC. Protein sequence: CASRGTGGYEQYV.

CDR3 DNA: TGCGCCAGCAGCCAAGATGGGGAGTATGGCTACACCTTC. The encoded protein is CASSQDGEYGYTF. The gene calls are TRBV4-3 and TRBJ1-2, with no clear D. This CDR3 contains 13 residues. CDR1 and CDR2 (germline): LGHNA, YSLEER. Trimming took off 0 bases at V and 5 bases at J, with 7 bases between the two ends.

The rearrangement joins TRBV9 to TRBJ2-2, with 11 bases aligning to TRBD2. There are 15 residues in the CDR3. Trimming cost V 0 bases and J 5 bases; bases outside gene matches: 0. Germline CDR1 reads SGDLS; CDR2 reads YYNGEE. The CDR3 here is CASSVGLAGTGELFF. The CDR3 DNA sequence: TGTGCCAGCAGCGTAGGACTAGCGGGGACCGGGGAGCTGTTTTTT. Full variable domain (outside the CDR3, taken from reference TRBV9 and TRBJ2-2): DSGVTQTPKHLITATGQRVTLRCSPRSGDLSVYWYQQSLDQGLQFLIQYYNGEERAKGNILERFSAQQFPDLHSELNLSSLELGDSALYFCASSVGLAGTGELFFGEGSRLTVL.

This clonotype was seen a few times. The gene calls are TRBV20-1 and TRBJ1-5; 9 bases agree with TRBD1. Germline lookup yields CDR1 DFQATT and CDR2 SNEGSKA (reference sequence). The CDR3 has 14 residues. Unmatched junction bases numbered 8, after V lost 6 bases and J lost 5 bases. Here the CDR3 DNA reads TGCAGTGCCCGGGGGGACAGGGACGATCAGCCCCAGCATTTT. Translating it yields CSARGDRDDQPQHF.

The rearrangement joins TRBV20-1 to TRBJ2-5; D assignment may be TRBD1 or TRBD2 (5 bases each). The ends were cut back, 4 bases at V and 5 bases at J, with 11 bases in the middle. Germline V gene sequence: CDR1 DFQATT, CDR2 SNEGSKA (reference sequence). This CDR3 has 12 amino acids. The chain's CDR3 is CSAMRGMETQYF. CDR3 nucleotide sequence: TGCAGTGCTATGAGGGGCATGGAGACCCAGTACTTC.

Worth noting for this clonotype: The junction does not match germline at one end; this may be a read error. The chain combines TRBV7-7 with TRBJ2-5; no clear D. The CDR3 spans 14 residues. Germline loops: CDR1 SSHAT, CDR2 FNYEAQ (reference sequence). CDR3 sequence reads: CASSLVGIGETQYF. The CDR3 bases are TGTGCTAGCAGCTTAGTTGGGATAGGGGAGACCCAGTACTTC.

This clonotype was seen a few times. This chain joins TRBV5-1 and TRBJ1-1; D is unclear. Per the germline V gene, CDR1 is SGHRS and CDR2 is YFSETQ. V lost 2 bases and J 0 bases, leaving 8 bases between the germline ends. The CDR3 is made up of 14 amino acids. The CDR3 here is CASSLIQMNTEAFF. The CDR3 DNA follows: TGCGCCAGCAGCTTAATCCAGATGAACACTGAAGCTTTCTTT.

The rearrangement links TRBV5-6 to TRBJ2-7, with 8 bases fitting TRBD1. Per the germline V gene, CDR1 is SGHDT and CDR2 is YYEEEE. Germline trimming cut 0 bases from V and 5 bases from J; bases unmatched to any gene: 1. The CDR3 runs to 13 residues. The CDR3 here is CASSLGRGHEQYF. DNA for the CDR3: TGTGCCAGCAGCTTGGGCAGGGGGCACGAGCAGTACTTC.

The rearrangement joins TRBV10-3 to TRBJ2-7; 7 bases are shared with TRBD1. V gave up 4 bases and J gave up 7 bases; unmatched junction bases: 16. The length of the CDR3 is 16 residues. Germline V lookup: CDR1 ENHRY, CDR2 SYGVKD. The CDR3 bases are TGTGCCATCAGTGCCCCGGACAGGACTCTACGAGTAGAGCAGTACTTC. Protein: CAISAPDRTLRVEQYF.

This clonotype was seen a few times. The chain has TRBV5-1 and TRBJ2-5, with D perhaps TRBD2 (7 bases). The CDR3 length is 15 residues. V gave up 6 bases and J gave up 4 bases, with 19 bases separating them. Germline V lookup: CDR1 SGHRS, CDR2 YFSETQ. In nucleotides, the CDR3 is TGCGCCAGCACGTTTGGCCGGGGGGCTCTAGAGACCCAGTACTTC. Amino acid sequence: CASTFGRGALETQYF.

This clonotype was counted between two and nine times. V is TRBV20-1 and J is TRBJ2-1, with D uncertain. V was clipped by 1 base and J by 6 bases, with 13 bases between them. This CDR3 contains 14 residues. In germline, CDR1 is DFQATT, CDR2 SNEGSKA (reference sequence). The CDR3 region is CSARAPRVGNEQFF. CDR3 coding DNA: TGCAGTGCTAGAGCACCTAGGGTAGGCAATGAGCAGTTCTTC.

The CDR3: CASSPTPGQGVEQYF. CDR3 bases: TGTGCCAGCTCACCGACGCCGGGACAGGGAGTGGAGCAGTACTTC. The genes are TRBV18 and TRBJ2-7; 9 bases align to TRBD1. CDR3 length: 15 amino acids. Trimming took 3 bases from V and 7 from J; bases not matched to a gene: 10. CDR1 and CDR2 from the germline V gene are KGHSH and LQKENI.

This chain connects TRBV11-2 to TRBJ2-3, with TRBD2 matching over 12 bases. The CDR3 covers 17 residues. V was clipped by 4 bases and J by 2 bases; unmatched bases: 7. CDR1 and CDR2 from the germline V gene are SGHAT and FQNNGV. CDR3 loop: CASSSTRTSGDTDTQYF. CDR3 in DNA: TGTGCCAGCAGCTCCACACGGACTAGCGGGGACACAGATACGCAGTATTTT.

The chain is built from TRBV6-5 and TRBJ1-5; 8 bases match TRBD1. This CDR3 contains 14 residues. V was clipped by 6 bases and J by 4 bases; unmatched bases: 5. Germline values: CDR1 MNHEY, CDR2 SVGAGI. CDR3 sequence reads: CASRLNRGNQPQHF. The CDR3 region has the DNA TGTGCCAGCAGACTTAACAGGGGGAATCAGCCCCAGCATTTT.

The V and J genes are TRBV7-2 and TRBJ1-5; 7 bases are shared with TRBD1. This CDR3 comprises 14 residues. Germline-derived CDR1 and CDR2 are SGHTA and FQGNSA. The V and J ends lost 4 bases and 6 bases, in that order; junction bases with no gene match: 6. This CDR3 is CASSSTGAGQPQHF. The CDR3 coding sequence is TGTGCCAGCAGCTCAACAGGGGCAGGTCAGCCCCAGCATTTT.

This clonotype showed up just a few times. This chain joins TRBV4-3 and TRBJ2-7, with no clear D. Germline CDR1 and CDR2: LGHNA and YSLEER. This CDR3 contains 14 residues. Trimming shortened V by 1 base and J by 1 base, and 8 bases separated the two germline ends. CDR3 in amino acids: CASSQAEESYEQYF. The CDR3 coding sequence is TGCGCCAGCAGCCAAGCAGAGGAGTCCTACGAGCAGTACTTC.

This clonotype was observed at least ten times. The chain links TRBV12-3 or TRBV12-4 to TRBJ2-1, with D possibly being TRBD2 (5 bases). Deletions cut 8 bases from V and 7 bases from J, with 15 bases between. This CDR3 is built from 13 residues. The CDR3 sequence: CASVRAMRNEQFF. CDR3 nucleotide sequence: TGTGCCAGCGTGAGGGCCATGCGAAATGAGCAGTTCTTC.

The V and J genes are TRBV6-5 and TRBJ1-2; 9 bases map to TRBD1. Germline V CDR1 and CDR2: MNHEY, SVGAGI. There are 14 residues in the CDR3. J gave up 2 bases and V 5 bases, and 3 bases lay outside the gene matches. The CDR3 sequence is CASSKDRGNYGYTF. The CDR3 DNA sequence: TGTGCCAGCAGTAAAGACAGGGGGAACTATGGCTACACCTTC.

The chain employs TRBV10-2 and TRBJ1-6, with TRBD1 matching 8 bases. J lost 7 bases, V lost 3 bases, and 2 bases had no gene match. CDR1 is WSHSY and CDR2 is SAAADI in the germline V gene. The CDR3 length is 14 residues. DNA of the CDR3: TGCGCCAGCAGTGATAGGACAGGGAATTCACCCCTCCACTTT. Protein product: CASSDRTGNSPLHF.

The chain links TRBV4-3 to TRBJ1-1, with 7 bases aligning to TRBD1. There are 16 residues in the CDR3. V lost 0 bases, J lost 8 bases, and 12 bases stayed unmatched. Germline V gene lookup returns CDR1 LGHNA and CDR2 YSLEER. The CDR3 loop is CASSQEEWDSLFEAFF. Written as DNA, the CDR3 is TGCGCCAGCAGCCAAGAAGAGTGGGACAGCCTTTTCGAAGCTTTCTTT.